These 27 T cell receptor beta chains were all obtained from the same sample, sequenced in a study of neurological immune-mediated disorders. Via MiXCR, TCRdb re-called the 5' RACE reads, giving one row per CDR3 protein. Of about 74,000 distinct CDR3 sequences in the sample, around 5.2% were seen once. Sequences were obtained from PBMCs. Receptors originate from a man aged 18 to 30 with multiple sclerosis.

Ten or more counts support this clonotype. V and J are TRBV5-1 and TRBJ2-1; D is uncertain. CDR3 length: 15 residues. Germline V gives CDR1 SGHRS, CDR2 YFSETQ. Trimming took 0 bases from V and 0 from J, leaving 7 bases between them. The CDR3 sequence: CASSLVADSYNEQFF. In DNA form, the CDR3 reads TGCGCCAGCAGCTTGGTCGCAGACTCCTACAATGAGCAGTTCTTC.

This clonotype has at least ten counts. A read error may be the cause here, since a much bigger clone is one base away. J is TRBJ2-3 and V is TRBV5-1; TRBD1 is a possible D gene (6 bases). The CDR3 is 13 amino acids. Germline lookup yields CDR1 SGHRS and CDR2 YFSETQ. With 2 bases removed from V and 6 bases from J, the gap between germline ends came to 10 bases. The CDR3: CASSFWGRDTQYF. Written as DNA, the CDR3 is TGCGCCAGCAGCTTCTGGGGGCGGGATACGCAGTATTTT.

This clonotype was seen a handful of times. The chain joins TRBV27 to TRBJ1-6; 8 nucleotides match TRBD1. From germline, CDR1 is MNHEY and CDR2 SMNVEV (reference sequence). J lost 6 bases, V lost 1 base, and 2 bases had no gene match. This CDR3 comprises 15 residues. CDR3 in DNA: TGTGCCAGCAGTTTATTCGGACAGGGTAATTCACCCCTCCACTTT. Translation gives CASSLFGQGNSPLHF.

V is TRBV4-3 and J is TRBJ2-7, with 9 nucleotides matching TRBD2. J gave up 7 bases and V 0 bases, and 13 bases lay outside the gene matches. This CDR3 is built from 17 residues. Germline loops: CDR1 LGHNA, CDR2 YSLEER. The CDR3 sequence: CASSQDKAGGVKEEQYF. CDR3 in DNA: TGCGCCAGCAGCCAAGATAAGGCGGGAGGGGTGAAAGAAGAGCAGTACTTC.

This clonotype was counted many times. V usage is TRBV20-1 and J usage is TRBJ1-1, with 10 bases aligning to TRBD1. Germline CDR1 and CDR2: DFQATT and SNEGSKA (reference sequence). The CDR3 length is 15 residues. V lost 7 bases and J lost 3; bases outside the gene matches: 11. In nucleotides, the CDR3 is TGCAGTGTTATCCGGGACAGGGGCTGGGACACTGAAGCTTTCTTT. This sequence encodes CSVIRDRGWDTEAFF.

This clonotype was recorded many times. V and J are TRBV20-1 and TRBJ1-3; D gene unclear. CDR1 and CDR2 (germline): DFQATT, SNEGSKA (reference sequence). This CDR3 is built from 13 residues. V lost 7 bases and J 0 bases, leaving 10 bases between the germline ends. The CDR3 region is CSGRGRSGNTIYF. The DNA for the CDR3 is TGCAGTGGACGAGGCCGCTCTGGAAACACCATATATTTT.

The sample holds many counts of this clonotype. The CDR3 reads CASSLGLRGNTIYF. Here the CDR3 DNA reads TGTGCCAGCAGCTTGGGACTCAGGGGAAACACCATATATTTT. The chain is built from TRBV11-2 and TRBJ1-3; D is possibly TRBD1 (5 bases). Trimming took 3 bases from V and 4 from J, leaving 10 bases between them. Germline lookup yields CDR1 SGHAT and CDR2 FQNNGV. The CDR3 runs 14 residues.

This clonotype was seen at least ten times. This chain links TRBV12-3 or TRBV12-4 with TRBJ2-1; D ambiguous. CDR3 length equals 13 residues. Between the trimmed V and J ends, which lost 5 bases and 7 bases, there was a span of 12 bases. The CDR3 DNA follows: TGTGCCAGCAGTCAGTCCCGGGCGAATGAGCAGTTCTTC. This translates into CASSQSRANEQFF.

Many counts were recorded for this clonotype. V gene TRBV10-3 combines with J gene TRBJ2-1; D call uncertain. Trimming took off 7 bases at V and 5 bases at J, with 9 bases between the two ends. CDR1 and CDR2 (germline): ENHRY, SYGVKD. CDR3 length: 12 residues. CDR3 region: CAIKGQNNEQFF. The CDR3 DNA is TGTGCCATCAAAGGCCAAAACAATGAGCAGTTCTTC.

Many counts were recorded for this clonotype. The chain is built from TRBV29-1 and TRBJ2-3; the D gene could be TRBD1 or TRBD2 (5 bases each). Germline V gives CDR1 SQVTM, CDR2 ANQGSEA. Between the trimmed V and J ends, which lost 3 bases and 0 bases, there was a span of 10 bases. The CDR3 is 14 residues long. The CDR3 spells CSVDGRESTDTQYF. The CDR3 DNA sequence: TGCAGCGTTGACGGCAGGGAGAGCACAGATACGCAGTATTTT.

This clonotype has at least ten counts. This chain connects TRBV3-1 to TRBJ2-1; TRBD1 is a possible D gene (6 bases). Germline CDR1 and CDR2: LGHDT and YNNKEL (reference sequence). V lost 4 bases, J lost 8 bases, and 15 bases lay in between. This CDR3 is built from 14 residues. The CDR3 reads CASSPWTATHEQFF. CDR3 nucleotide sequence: TGTGCCAGCAGCCCCTGGACAGCCACGCATGAGCAGTTCTTC.

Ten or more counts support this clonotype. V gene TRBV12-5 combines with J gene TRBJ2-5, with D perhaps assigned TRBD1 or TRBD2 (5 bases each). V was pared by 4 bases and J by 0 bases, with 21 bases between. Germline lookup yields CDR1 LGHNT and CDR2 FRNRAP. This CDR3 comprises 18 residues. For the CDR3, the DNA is TGTGCTAGTGGTTCCCGACCTCCCCCTGGGGGATACCAAGAGACCCAGTACTTC. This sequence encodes CASGSRPPPGGYQETQYF.

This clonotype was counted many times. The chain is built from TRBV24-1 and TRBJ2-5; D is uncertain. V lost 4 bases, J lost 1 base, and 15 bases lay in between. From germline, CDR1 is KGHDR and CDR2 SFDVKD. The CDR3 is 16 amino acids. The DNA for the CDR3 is TGTGCCACCAGTGACCCCTCCGGTTCATCCCAAGAGACCCAGTACTTC. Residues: CATSDPSGSSQETQYF.

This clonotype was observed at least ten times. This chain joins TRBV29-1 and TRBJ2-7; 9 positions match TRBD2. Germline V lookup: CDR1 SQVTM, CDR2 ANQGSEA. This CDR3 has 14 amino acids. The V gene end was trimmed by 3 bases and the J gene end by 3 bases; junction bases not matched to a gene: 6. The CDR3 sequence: CSVESSGAYYEQYF. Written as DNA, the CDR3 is TGCAGCGTTGAGTCTAGCGGGGCCTACTACGAGCAGTACTTC.

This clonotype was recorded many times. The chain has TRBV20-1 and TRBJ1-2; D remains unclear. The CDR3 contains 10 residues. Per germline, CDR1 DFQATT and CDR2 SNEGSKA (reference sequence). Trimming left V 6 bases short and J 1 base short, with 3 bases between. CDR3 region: CSAYNYGYTF. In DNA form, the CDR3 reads TGCAGTGCCTATAACTATGGCTACACCTTC.

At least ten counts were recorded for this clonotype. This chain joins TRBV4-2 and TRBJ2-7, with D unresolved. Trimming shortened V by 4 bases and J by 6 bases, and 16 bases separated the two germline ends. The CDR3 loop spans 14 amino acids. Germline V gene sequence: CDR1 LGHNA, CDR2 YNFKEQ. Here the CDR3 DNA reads TGTGCCAGCAGCCTGGAAAACGACCAAGCCGAGCAGTACTTC. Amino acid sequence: CASSLENDQAEQYF.

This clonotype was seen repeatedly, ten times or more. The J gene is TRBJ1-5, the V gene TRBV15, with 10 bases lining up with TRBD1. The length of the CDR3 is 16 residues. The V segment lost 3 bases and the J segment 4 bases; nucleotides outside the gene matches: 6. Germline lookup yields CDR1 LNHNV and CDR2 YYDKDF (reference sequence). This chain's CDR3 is CATSSVDRGGNQPQHF. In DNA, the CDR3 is TGTGCCACCAGCAGCGTGGACAGGGGGGGAAATCAGCCCCAGCATTTT.

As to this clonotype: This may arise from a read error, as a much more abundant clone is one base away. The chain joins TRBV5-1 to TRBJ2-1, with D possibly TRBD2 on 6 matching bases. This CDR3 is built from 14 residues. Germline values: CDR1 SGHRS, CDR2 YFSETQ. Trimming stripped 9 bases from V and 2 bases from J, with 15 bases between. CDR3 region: CATGGYTAYNEQFF. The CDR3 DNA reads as TGCGCCACTGGGGGGTACACAGCCTACAATGAGCAGTTCTTC.

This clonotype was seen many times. CDR3 in DNA: TGTGCCAGCAGGAGTGAGGGGAATCAGCCCCAGCATTTT. Translating gives CASRSEGNQPQHF. The chain joins TRBV12-3 or TRBV12-4 to TRBJ1-5; D perhaps matches TRBD1 (5 bases). The CDR3 covers 13 residues. Deletions cut 6 bases from V and 4 bases from J, with 10 bases between.

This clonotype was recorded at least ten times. CDR3 amino acids: CSARDLRRNYGYTF. The CDR3 bases are TGCAGTGCTAGAGACCTCAGGAGAAACTATGGCTACACCTTC. The chain has TRBV20-1 and TRBJ1-2; D gene unclear. Germline-derived CDR1 and CDR2 are DFQATT and SNEGSKA (reference sequence). This CDR3 has 14 residues. Trimming shortened V by 0 bases and J by 2 bases, and 10 bases separated the two germline ends.

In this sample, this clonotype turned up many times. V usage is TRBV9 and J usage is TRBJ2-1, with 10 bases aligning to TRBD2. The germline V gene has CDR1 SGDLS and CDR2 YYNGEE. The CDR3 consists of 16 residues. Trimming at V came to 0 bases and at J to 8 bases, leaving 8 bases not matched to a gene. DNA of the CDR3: TGTGCCAGCAGCGTAGAGGCTAGCGGGAGTACGGATGAGCAGTTCTTC. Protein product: CASSVEASGSTDEQFF.

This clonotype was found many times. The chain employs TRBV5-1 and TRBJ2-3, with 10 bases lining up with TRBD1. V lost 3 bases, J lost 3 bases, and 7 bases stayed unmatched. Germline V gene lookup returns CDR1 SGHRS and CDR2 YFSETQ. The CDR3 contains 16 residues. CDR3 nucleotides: TGCGCCAGCAGCTCGACAGGGACAGGGGCGACAGATACGCAGTATTTT. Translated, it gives CASSSTGTGATDTQYF.

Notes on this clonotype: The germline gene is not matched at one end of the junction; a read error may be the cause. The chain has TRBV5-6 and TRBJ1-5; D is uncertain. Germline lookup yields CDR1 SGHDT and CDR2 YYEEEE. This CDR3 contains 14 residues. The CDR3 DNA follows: TGTGCCAGCAGCTCGTCAGATAGCAATCAGCCCCAGAATTTT. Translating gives CASSSSDSNQPQNF. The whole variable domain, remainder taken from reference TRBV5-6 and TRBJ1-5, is DAGVTQSPTHLIKTRGQQVTLRCSPKSGHDTVSWYQQALGQGPQFIFQYYEEEERQRGNFPDRFSGHQFPNYSSELNVNALLLGDSALYLCASSSSDSNQPQNFGDGTRLSIL.

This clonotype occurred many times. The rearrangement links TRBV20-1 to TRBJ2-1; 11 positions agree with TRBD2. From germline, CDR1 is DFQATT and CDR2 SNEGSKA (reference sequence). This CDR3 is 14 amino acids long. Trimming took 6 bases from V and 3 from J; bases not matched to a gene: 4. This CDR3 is CSAEGLAVYNEQFF. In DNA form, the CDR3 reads TGCAGTGCGGAGGGACTAGCGGTCTACAATGAGCAGTTCTTC.

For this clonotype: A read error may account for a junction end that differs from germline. This chain's CDR3 is CASSGRAGGQPQNF. DNA for the CDR3: TGTGCCAGCAGTGGTCGGGCAGGGGGGCAGCCCCAGAATTTT. V is TRBV6-1 and J is TRBJ1-5, with 7 positions matching TRBD1. CDR3 size: 14 residues. CDR1 is MNHNS and CDR2 is SASEGT in the germline V gene.

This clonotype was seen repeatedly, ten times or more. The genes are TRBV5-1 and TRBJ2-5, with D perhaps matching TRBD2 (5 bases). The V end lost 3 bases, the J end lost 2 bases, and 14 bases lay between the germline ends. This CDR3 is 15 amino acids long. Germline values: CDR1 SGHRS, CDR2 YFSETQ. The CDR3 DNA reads TGCGCCAGCAGCTACGGCGGGTTTGTTCAAGAGACCCAGTACTTC. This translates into CASSYGGFVQETQYF. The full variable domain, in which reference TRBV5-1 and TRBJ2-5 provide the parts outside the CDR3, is KAGVTQTPRYLIKTRGQQVTLSCSPISGHRSVSWYQQTPGQGLQFLFEYFSETQRNKGNFPGRFSGRQFSNSRSEMNVSTLELGDSALYLCASSYGGFVQETQYFGPGTRLLVL.

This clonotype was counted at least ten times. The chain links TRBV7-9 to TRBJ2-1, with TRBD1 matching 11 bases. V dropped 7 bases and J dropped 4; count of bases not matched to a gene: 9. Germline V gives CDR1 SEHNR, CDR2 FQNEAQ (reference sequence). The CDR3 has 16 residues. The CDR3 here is CASISDRDRGYNEQFF. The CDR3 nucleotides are TGTGCCAGCATCTCAGACCGGGACAGGGGGTACAATGAGCAGTTCTTC.